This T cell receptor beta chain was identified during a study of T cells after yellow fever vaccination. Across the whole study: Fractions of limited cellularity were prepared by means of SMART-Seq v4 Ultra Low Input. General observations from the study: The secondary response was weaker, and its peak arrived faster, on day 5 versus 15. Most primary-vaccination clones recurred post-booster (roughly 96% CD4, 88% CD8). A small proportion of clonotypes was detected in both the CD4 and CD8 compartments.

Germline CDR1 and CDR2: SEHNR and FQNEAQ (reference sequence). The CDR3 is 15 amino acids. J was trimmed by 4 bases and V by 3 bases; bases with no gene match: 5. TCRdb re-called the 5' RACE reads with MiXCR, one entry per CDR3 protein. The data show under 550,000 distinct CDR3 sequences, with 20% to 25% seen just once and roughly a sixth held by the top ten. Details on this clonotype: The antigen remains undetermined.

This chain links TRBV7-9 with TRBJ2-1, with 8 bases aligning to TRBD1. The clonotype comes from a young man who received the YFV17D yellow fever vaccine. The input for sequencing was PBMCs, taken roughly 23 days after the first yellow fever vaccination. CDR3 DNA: TGTGCCAGCAGCTTTGGGGACAGGCCGTACAATGAGCAGTTCTTC. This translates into CASSFGDRPYNEQFF.